Listed below are T cell receptor beta chains from one sample, sequenced in a study of CD8 T cells in ankylosing spondylitis. TCRdb analysed the 5' RACE reads with MiXCR anew, one entry per CDR3 protein. This sample yields about 340,000 distinct CDR3 sequences, of which about 15% are seen a single time; about 1% belongs to the top ten. Specimen: blood, either unsorted or a sorted T cell fraction (not recorded which). These receptors came from a male donor with ankylosing spondylitis or in good health (not recorded which). CDR3s include the opening cysteine and the closing phenylalanine or tryptophan.

v_call: TRBV12-3/TRBV12-4
cdr3_length: 13
cdr3_aa: CASSLAGGVVQYF

v_call: TRBV19
cdr3_length: 15
cdr3_aa: CASSIAGGTPMEQYF

v_call: TRBV20-1
cdr3_length: 14
cdr3_aa: CSASKAGGPGELFF

v_call: TRBV7-8
cdr3_length: 12
cdr3_aa: CASSPRGGTQYF

v_call: TRBV4-1
cdr3_length: 15
cdr3_aa: CASSQGDRFGYEQYF

v_call: TRBV29-1
cdr3_length: 16
cdr3_aa: CSVNTWSSRSTDTQYF

v_call: TRBV5-5
cdr3_length: 16
cdr3_aa: CASSLQVLGAGGEQYF

v_call: TRBV5-1
cdr3_length: 15
cdr3_aa: CASSAPSGQGTKLFF

v_call: TRBV5-5
cdr3_length: 18
cdr3_aa: CASSLSVRESPYNSPLHF

v_call: TRBV4-2
cdr3_length: 18
cdr3_aa: CASSQEARTGSGDNEQFF

v_call: TRBV10-3
cdr3_length: 14
cdr3_aa: CAISESGGRETQYF

v_call: TRBV12-3/TRBV12-4
cdr3_length: 16
cdr3_aa: CASSTGDTYSNQPQHF

v_call: TRBV15
cdr3_length: 15
cdr3_aa: CATSAQGLNVHGYTF

v_call: TRBV7-2
cdr3_length: 15
cdr3_aa: CASSSSYRVENTIYF

v_call: TRBV5-1
cdr3_length: 13
cdr3_aa: CASSLNSYNEQFF

v_call: TRBV3-1
cdr3_length: 14
cdr3_aa: CASGALMGNQPQHF

v_call: TRBV20-1
cdr3_length: 13
cdr3_aa: CSAHRGATYEQYF

v_call: TRBV2
cdr3_length: 16
cdr3_aa: CASSEERNLINQPQHF

v_call: TRBV5-1
cdr3_length: 15
cdr3_aa: CASSLGVAGDETQYF

v_call: TRBV28
cdr3_length: 14
cdr3_aa: CASSSRQHTGELFF

v_call: TRBV2
cdr3_length: 15
cdr3_aa: CASTMRGRTNSPLHF

v_call: TRBV16
cdr3_length: 13
cdr3_aa: CASSQSRGTEAFF

v_call: TRBV3-1
cdr3_length: 17
cdr3_aa: CASSQDGSWGLAGGTRF

v_call: TRBV10-3
cdr3_length: 17
cdr3_aa: CAIRRAFSGANTGELFF

v_call: TRBV12-3/TRBV12-4
cdr3_length: 14
cdr3_aa: CASSLGQTGNTIYF

v_call: TRBV19
cdr3_length: 14
cdr3_aa: CASSIANSNQPQHF

v_call: TRBV5-1
cdr3_length: 15
cdr3_aa: CASTQGAIANYGYTF

v_call: TRBV7-9
cdr3_length: 15
cdr3_aa: CASTLRGGPYNEQFF

v_call: TRBV15
cdr3_length: 16
cdr3_aa: CATSRGLAGGAYEQYF

v_call: TRBV6-1
cdr3_length: 17
cdr3_aa: CASSETVTGGVNTEAFF

v_call: TRBV20-1
cdr3_length: 13
cdr3_aa: CSATRQASYEQYF

v_call: TRBV5-1
cdr3_length: 15
cdr3_aa: CASSFLGEPYNEQFF

v_call: TRBV2
cdr3_length: 15
cdr3_aa: CASKAGASYNSPLHF

v_call: TRBV12-3/TRBV12-4
cdr3_length: 16
cdr3_aa: CASSTQKVLGTGELFF

v_call: TRBV7-9
cdr3_length: 14
cdr3_aa: CASTTAGIHYEQYF

v_call: TRBV12-3/TRBV12-4
cdr3_length: 14
cdr3_aa: CASSSGQLSTEAFF

v_call: TRBV10-3
cdr3_length: 15
cdr3_aa: CAISDPPGGTDTQYF

v_call: TRBV10-3
cdr3_length: 15
cdr3_aa: CAISRKEGWIGEQFF

v_call: TRBV4-1
cdr3_length: 16
cdr3_aa: CASSQDRAYTYNEQFF

v_call: TRBV12-3/TRBV12-4
cdr3_length: 15
cdr3_aa: CASRPAGASTDTQYF

v_call: TRBV10-1
cdr3_length: 13
cdr3_aa: CASGDRRTDTQYF

v_call: TRBV20-1
cdr3_length: 15
cdr3_aa: CSARSTGGSNYGYTF

v_call: TRBV9
cdr3_length: 14
cdr3_aa: CASSVGTGRETQYF

v_call: TRBV30
cdr3_length: 14
cdr3_aa: CAWSVRGGVETQYF

v_call: TRBV2
cdr3_length: 14
cdr3_aa: CASSVIRQVDGYTF

v_call: TRBV20-1
cdr3_length: 14
cdr3_aa: CSARRQGPGSPLHF

v_call: TRBV12-3/TRBV12-4
cdr3_length: 13
cdr3_aa: CASSGWTGNEQYF

v_call: TRBV7-9
cdr3_length: 16
cdr3_aa: CASSLAGGRTISEQFF

v_call: TRBV5-1
cdr3_length: 13
cdr3_aa: CASSLGADYGYTF

v_call: TRBV12-3/TRBV12-4
cdr3_length: 13
cdr3_aa: CASRDRGGNTIYF

v_call: TRBV18
cdr3_length: 16
cdr3_aa: CASSHTTGTGGEAQHF

v_call: TRBV12-3/TRBV12-4
cdr3_length: 14
cdr3_aa: CASSPTVRGETQYF